Listed below are T cell receptor beta chains from one sample, sequenced in a study of cytomegalovirus exposure and HLA in healthy donors. Only in-frame clones appear in the TCRdb table, and some are missing; sequencing was by immunoSEQ multiplex PCR. Among approximately 210,000 clones listed, almost 90% were seen once. Sequences were obtained from PBMCs. The receptors were gathered from a woman between 18 and 29 years old in good health and CMV-seronegative. CDR3s include the opening cysteine and the closing phenylalanine or tryptophan. Fields, in order: J gene, V gene, D gene, clone size, CDR3 DNA, CDR3 protein. A D gene is named only where the DNA matches it firmly. Not every row has a clone size; where given, it reads once, few, many or a size class.

>TRBJ2-1|TRBV6-5|TRBD1|-
TGTGCGACGAGAGGGGGCTTCTATGAGCAGTTCTTC
CATRGGFYEQFF
>TRBJ2-1|TRBV2|-|-
TGTGCCAGCAGTGAAGCGCGGGTGGGGAGTGAGCAGTTCTTC
CASSEARVGSEQFF
>TRBJ2-1|TRBV7-9|TRBD2|once
TGTGCCAGCAGCTTTTTCGGGCGGGAGTCAAATGAGCAGTTCTTC
CASSFFGRESNEQFF
>TRBJ2-4|TRBV11-3|-|-
TGTGCCAGCAGCCTCGGCGGTACGGGTGGCGTAGCCAAAAACATTCAGTACTTC
CASSLGGTGGVAKNIQYF
>TRBJ2-2|TRBV2|-|-
TGTGCCAGCACGGAGGTTGGCGCGAACACCGGGGAGCTGTTTTTT
CASTEVGANTGELFF
>TRBJ2-5|TRBV29-1|-|-
TGCAGCGTCACAGGAGACTTGGTAGGGACCCAGTACTTC
CSVTGDLVGTQYF
>TRBJ1-5|TRBV19|-|-
TGTGCCAGTAGTATTAATGGGGCCAGCAATCAGCCCCAGCATTTT
CASSINGASNQPQHF
>TRBJ2-3|TRBV6-6|TRBD2|once
TGTGCCAGCAGACCTCTAGCGGGAGTGATGGCAGATACGCAGTATTTT
CASRPLAGVMADTQYF
>TRBJ2-7|TRBV5-1|TRBD2|-
TGCGCCAGCACCCGGGGGGGGACCCCCTACGAGCAGTACTTC
CASTRGGTPYEQYF
>TRBJ2-7|TRBV18|-|-
TGTGCCAGCTCACCATACGGGGACGAGCAGTACTTC
CASSPYGDEQYF